The clone carrying this TCR beta chain appeared a single time. Antigen: not known. The CDR3 runs to 14 residues. Trimming took off 5 bases at V and 1 base at J, with 12 bases between the two ends. The germline CDR1 and CDR2 sequences are SGHRS and YFSETQ. The sample originates from a study of siplizumab effects on memory and regulatory T cells. Sequencing used immunoSEQ multiplex PCR; TCRdb keeps in-frame clones, though not all of them. The sample includes about 100,000 clones, around 93% of them seen just once. Study-wide findings and caveats: A major contribution to the alloresponse seemed to be made by naive T cells, which seemed more diverse than memory cells. Sequences below about 10^-5 frequency were poorly captured. As a result, only a minor fraction of alloreactive clones mapped to unstimulated subsets.

V gene TRBV5-1 combines with J gene TRBJ2-5; D is unresolved. This receptor was taken from a human donor in good health. Sequenced sample: non-Treg CD4+ T cells sorted from blood. The CDR3, as DNA: TGCGCCAGCAGGAGGACGTCAATCCAAGAGACCCAGTACTTC. Residues: CASRRTSIQETQYF. The entire variable domain, with the rest obtained from reference TRBV5-1 and TRBJ2-5, is as follows: KAGVTQTPRYLIKTRGQQVTLSCSPISGHRSVSWYQQTPGQGLQFLFEYFSETQRNKGNFPGRFSGRQFSNSRSEMNVSTLELGDSALYLCASRRTSIQETQYFGPGTRLLVL.